This TCR beta chain was identified during a study of blood T cell repertoires in COVID-19. Study in general: Some COVID-19 samples were acute and others convalescent; all came from the United States, Italy and Spain. The cDNA or gDNA used as material had been derived from T cells, B-cell-depleted T cells, or PBMCs.

V lost 0 bases and J lost 0; bases outside the gene matches: 5. Germline V gene sequence: CDR1 SGDLS, CDR2 YYNGEE. There are 16 residues in the CDR3. In the original processing: Reference gene primer amplification gave estimated nucleated cell counts. Sequenced by immunoSEQ multiplex PCR; TCRdb stores in-frame clones only, minus some. The DNA was the basis for D and trimming; V, J and clone size are from that table. The sample holds more than 120,000 clones, 80% to 90% seen once. Sequencing input: peripheral blood. The TCR comes from a woman in her 50s with acute or convalescent COVID-19. The chain employs TRBV9 and TRBJ1-1; 7 bases match TRBD1. The CDR3: CASSVDQGGMNTEAFF. The CDR3 DNA sequence: TGTGCCAGCAGCGTAGACCAGGGGGGCATGAACACTGAAGCTTTCTTT.